The rows below give T cell receptor beta chains drawn from one sample of a study of resident and recirculating memory T cells in vitiligo. TCRdb keeps only in-frame clones here, not all; method: immunoSEQ multiplex PCR. Among 40,000 to 45,000 clones, 80% to 95% were seen once, and the ten largest hold around 5%. Sequenced input: blood. These receptors originate from a male donor with vitiligo. Both conserved end residues are part of each CDR3. Each record gives: V gene, clone size, D gene, CDR3 length, J gene, CDR3 DNA, CDR3 protein. D genes are given only for firm matches. Only some rows state a clone size, as once, few, many or a class for expanded clones.

TRBV7-2	.	TRBD2	17	TRBJ2-3	TGTGCCAGCAGCTTTCAGGCTAGCGGGGGTCCTACAGATACGCAGTATTTT	CASSFQASGGPTDTQYF
TRBV7-2	.	TRBD1	14	TRBJ2-7	TGTGCCAGCAGTCCGGACAGGTATTCCTACGAGCAGTACTTC	CASSPDRYSYEQYF
TRBV4-1	.	TRBD1	16	TRBJ1-2	TGCGCCAGCAGCCTAGCCCAGGGGGCAAATACCTATGGCTACACCTTC	CASSLAQGANTYGYTF
TRBV5-5	.	TRBD2	16	TRBJ2-7	TGTGCCAGCAGCTTCCATAGCGGGGAGAGCTCCTACGAGCAGTACTTC	CASSFHSGESSYEQYF
TRBV5-1	.	.	15	TRBJ1-6	TGCGCCAGCAGCTGGGGGGACGGTCTTAATTCACCCCTCCACTTT	CASSWGDGLNSPLHF
TRBV25-1	.	.	13	TRBJ1-5	TGTGCCAGCGGGGGAGGGGGAGCACAGCCCCAGCATTTT	CASGGGGAQPQHF
TRBV30	.	TRBD1	15	TRBJ1-6	TGTGCCTGGAGCTTCAGGACAGGGATTATTCTACCCCTCCACTTT	CAWSFRTGIILPLHF
TRBV5-4	.	TRBD2	15	TRBJ2-5	TGTGCCAGCAGCCCGGGGACTAGCGGGGGAGAGACCCAGTACTTC	CASSPGTSGGETQYF
TRBV6-5	.	TRBD1	13	TRBJ1-2	TGTGCCAGCAGGGACAGGGAAAACTATGGCTACACCTTC	CASRDRENYGYTF
TRBV30	once	TRBD2	15	TRBJ2-5	TGTGCCTGGAGCACCTTAGCGGGGGTACAAGAGACCCAGTACTTC	CAWSTLAGVQETQYF
TRBV10-3	.	.	17	TRBJ1-6	TGTGCCATCAGTGAGTCCTGGTGGGAGGGTGGAGGTTCACCCCTCCACTTT	CAISESWWEGGGSPLHF
TRBV5-1	.	.	12	TRBJ2-2	TGCGCCAGCAGACAGGGTACCGGGGAGCTGTTTTTT	CASRQGTGELFF
TRBV18	.	.	14	TRBJ2-1	TGTGCCAGCTCACCTTCACTAGCCGGGAATGAGCAGTTCTTC	CASSPSLAGNEQFF
TRBV5-8	.	.	14	TRBJ1-5	TGTGCCAGCAGCTTACAACAGTTCAATCAGCCCCAGCATTTT	CASSLQQFNQPQHF
TRBV27	.	.	13	TRBJ2-5	TGTGCCAGCAGTCATTTCAACAGGGAGACCCAGTACTTC	CASSHFNRETQYF
TRBV5-1	once	.	17	TRBJ2-3	TGCGCCAGCAGCTTGGGTATAGCCTTTTCCCACACAGATACGCAGTATTTT	CASSLGIAFSHTDTQYF
TRBV7-6	once	TRBD2	16	TRBJ2-3	TGTGCCAGCAGCCTTGGGACTAGCGGGGGGATAGATACGCAGTATTTT	CASSLGTSGGIDTQYF
TRBV11-3	once	TRBD2	15	TRBJ2-1	TGTGCCAGCAGCTTAGCGGGGGGGCTTTTCGATGAGCAGTTCTTC	CASSLAGGLFDEQFF
TRBV6-6	.	.	16	TRBJ1-4	TGTGCCAGCAGTTACTCGGTCTTGAGGGAAGGTGAAAAACTGTTTTTT	CASSYSVLREGEKLFF
TRBV19	.	TRBD1	19	TRBJ2-6	TGTGCCAGTAATTTTGGTTTTGCAGGGGGCGCTTCTGGGGCCAACGTCCTGACTTTC	CASNFGFAGGASGANVLTF
TRBV7-2	.	TRBD1	14	TRBJ1-2	TGTGCCAGCAGCTTCCGGGACAGGGCCTATGGCTACACCTTC	CASSFRDRAYGYTF
TRBV5-1	.	.	15	TRBJ2-3	TGCGCCAGCAGCTTGCTGGGCACGAGCACAGATACGCAGTATTTT	CASSLLGTSTDTQYF
TRBV13	.	TRBD2	17	TRBJ2-3	TGTGCCAGCAGCTCGAGACTAGCGGGGGGGCTGGGAGATACGCAGTATTTT	CASSSRLAGGLGDTQYF
TRBV7-2	.	.	13	TRBJ2-5	TGTGCCAGCAGCCTAGGGCTCGCGGGGACCCAGTACTTC	CASSLGLAGTQYF
TRBV7-3	.	.	15	TRBJ2-5	TGTGCCAGCAGCTTAGGGCAGGGGTTGTCCGAGACCCAGTACTTC	CASSLGQGLSETQYF
TRBV5-6	.	.	16	TRBJ2-1	TGTGCCAGCAGCGCTTTACAGAGAAACTCCTACAATGAGCAGTTCTTC	CASSALQRNSYNEQFF
TRBV4-2	.	.	15	TRBJ2-5	TGTGCCAGCAGCCAAGAAGATAGAAAGCTCGAGACCCAGTACTTC	CASSQEDRKLETQYF
TRBV30	.	.	16	TRBJ1-6	TGTGCCTGGAGTCAAACAAATCTACAGGGTAATTCACCCCTCCACTTT	CAWSQTNLQGNSPLHF
TRBV18	.	.	17	TRBJ2-1	TGTGCCAGCTCACCCCTAAGCGGCAGGGGTTCCCACAATGAGCAGTTCTTC	CASSPLSGRGSHNEQFF
TRBV6-1	.	TRBD1	15	TRBJ1-4	TGTGCCAGCAGTGAGGGATCAGGGGGCGGTGAAAAACTGTTTTTT	CASSEGSGGGEKLFF
TRBV30	.	TRBD2	16	TRBJ2-3	TGTGCCTGGAGTCTGACGGGACTAGCGGGCACAGATACGCAGTATTTT	CAWSLTGLAGTDTQYF
TRBV14	.	.	16	TRBJ2-2	TGTGCCAGCAGCCGGGTGCAGGGGAGCAGGTCCGGGGAGCTGTTTTTT	CASSRVQGSRSGELFF
TRBV4-1	.	.	13	TRBJ2-5	TGCGCCAGCAGCCAACCTCCCCGGGAGACCCAGTACTTC	CASSQPPRETQYF
TRBV27	.	TRBD1	14	TRBJ2-5	TGTGCCAGCAGTCCTTGGACAGGGGAAGAGACCCAGTACTTC	CASSPWTGEETQYF
TRBV13	.	.	16	TRBJ1-2	TGTGCCAGCAGCTTAGTGGTATTTGGGGCCCCAGGGCCTTCCACCTTC	CASSLVVFGAPGPSTF
TRBV29-1	.	.	14	TRBJ2-5	TGCAGCGTTATCTACCCTCTGGAGGGGGAGACCCAGTACTTC	CSVIYPLEGETQYF
TRBV5-1	.	TRBD2	15	TRBJ2-2	TGCGCCAGCAGACTAGCGGGGGTTAACACCGGGGAGCTGTTTTTT	CASRLAGVNTGELFF
TRBV5-4	.	.	16	TRBJ2-1	TGTGCCAGCAGCTTGGGAGGGGGGGGGTACTACAATGAGCAGTTCTTC	CASSLGGGGYYNEQFF
TRBV7-9	few	TRBD1	13	TRBJ1-5	TGTGCCAGCAGCTTAGAAGGGGGCGGGCCCCAGCATTTT	CASSLEGGGPQHF
TRBV5-6	.	.	14	TRBJ1-3	TGTGCCAGCAGCTTTCGGAGCTCTGGAAACACCATATATTTT	CASSFRSSGNTIYF
TRBV30	.	.	12	TRBJ2-7	TGTGCCTGGAGTCCTCCCGCCTACGAGCAGTACTTC	CAWSPPAYEQYF
TRBV10-3	.	TRBD1	14	TRBJ2-7	TGTGCCGTGATGACCGGGACAGGTCCCTACGAGCAGTACTTC	CAVMTGTGPYEQYF
TRBV18	.	TRBD2	14	TRBJ2-3	TGTGCCAGCTCCCCTAGCGGGCTCACAGATACGCAGTATTTT	CASSPSGLTDTQYF
TRBV13	.	.	13	TRBJ2-7	TGTGCCAGCAGCTTCCTGGGCTCCTACGAGCAGTACTTC	CASSFLGSYEQYF
TRBV7-3	.	TRBD1	15	TRBJ2-1	TGTGCCAGCAGCTTAGACAGGGGACCCTACAATGAGCAGTTCTTC	CASSLDRGPYNEQFF
TRBV27	.	.	14	TRBJ1-6	TGTGCCAGCAGTCCCGGGGAAGTTGATTCACCCCTCCACTTT	CASSPGEVDSPLHF
TRBV13	.	TRBD1	16	TRBJ2-6	TGTGCCAGCAGCGGAACAGGGGAAGCTGGGGCCAACGTCCTGACTTTC	CASSGTGEAGANVLTF
TRBV7-2	.	.	13	TRBJ1-1	TGTGCCAGCAGCCCCGGGAAGGGCACTGAAGCTTTCTTT	CASSPGKGTEAFF
TRBV27	.	.	13	TRBJ1-5	TGTGCCAGCAGTTGGGGAAGCGGTCTGCCCCAGCATTTT	CASSWGSGLPQHF
TRBV6-1	.	.	15	TRBJ2-7	TGTGCCAGCAGTGGTCGATGGCCGGCAGGCTACGAGCAGTACTTC	CASSGRWPAGYEQYF
TRBV15	.	.	14	TRBJ1-4	TGTGCCACCAGCAGAGATGAGGAGAATGAAAAACTGTTTTTT	CATSRDEENEKLFF
TRBV13	.	.	14	TRBJ2-7	TGTGCCAGCAGCAGTCATTTGGCGGCCTACGAGCAGTACTTC	CASSSHLAAYEQYF
TRBV9	.	TRBD1	15	TRBJ2-1	TGTGCCAGCAGCCCCCGGGACAGGGGAGAAAATGAGCAGTTCTTC	CASSPRDRGENEQFF
TRBV2	.	.	17	TRBJ1-5	TGTGCCAGCATGGTCGGCAGGGGCGGGTATAGCAATCAGCCCCAGCATTTT	CASMVGRGGYSNQPQHF
TRBV5-1	.	.	15	TRBJ1-1	TGCGCCAGCAGCTTCGTAGGACAAATGAACACTGAAGCTTTCTTT	CASSFVGQMNTEAFF
TRBV5-8	.	.	13	TRBJ1-6	TGTGCCACCAAAAGAGGGGGAAGTTCACCCCTCCACTTT	CATKRGGSSPLHF